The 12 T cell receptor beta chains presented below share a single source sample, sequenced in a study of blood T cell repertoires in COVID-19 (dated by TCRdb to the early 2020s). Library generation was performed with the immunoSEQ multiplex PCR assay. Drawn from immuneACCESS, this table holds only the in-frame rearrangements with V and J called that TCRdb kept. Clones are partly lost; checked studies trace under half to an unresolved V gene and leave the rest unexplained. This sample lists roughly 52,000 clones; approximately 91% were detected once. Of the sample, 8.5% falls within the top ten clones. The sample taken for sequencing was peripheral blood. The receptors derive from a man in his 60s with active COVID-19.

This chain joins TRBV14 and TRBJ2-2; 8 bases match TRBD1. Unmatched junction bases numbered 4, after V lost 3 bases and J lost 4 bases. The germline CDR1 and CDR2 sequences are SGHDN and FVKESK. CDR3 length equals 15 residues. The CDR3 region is CASSHGQGGTGELFF. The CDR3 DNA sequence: TGTGCCAGCAGCCATGGACAGGGCGGCACCGGGGAGCTGTTTTTT.

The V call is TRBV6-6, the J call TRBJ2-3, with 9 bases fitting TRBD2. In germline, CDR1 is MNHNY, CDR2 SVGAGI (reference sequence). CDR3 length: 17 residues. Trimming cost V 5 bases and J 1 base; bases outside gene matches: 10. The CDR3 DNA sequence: TGTGCCAGCAGTCCCCTCGGTAGCGGGAGTGGCACAGATACGCAGTATTTT. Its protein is CASSPLGSGSGTDTQYF.

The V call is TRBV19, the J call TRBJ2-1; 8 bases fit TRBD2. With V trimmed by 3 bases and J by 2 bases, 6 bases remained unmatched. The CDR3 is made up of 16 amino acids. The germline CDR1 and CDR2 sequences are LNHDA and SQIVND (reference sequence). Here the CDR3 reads CASSMLVTSAYNEQFF. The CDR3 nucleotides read TGTGCCAGTAGTATGCTAGTGACTAGCGCCTACAATGAGCAGTTCTTC.

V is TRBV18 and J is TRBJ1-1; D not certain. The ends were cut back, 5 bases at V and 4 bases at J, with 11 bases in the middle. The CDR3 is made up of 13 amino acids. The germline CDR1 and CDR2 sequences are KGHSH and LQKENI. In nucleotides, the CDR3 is TGTGCCAGCTCATACGCTGAGGGCACTGAAGCTTTCTTT. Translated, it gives CASSYAEGTEAFF.

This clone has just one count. CDR3 amino acids: CASTSGDTVAKNIQYF. The CDR3 DNA sequence: TGTGCCAGCACCTCAGGCGATACGGTAGCCAAAAACATTCAGTACTTC. The V gene is TRBV3-1 (or the pseudogene TRBV3-2), the J gene TRBJ2-4; D not certain. The length of the CDR3 is 16 residues. Looked up from germline, CDR1 is LGHDT and CDR2 is YNNKEL (reference sequence). Trimming took off 7 bases at V and 0 bases at J, with 16 bases between the two ends.

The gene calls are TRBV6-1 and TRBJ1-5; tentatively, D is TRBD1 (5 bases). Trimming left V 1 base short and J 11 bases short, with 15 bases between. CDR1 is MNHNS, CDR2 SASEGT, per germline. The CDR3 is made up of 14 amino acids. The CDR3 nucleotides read TGTGCCAGCAGTGAAGAACGGCGCCTAGGGGCCCAGCATTTT. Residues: CASSEERRLGAQHF.

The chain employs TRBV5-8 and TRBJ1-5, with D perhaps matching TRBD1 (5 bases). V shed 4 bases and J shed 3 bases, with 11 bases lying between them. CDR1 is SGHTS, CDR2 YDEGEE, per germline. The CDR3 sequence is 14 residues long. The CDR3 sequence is CASSAGTPNQPQHF. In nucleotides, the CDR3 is TGTGCCAGCAGCGCCGGGACTCCCAATCAGCCCCAGCATTTT.

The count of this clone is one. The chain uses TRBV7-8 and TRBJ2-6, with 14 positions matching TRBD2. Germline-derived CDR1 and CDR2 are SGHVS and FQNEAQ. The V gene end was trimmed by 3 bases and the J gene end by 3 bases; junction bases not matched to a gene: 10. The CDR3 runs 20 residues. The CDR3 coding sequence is TGTGCCAGCAGCTTTTTGGCCGGACTAGCGGGAGGAAGTGGGGCCAACGTCCTGACTTTC. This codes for CASSFLAGLAGGSGANVLTF.

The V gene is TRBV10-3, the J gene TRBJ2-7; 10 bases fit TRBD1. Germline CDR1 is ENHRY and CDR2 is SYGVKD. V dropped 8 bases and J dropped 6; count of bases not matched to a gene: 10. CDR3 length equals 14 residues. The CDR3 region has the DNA TGTGCCATCGGAACCCCCGGGACAGGGGCCGAGCAGTACTTC. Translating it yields CAIGTPGTGAEQYF.

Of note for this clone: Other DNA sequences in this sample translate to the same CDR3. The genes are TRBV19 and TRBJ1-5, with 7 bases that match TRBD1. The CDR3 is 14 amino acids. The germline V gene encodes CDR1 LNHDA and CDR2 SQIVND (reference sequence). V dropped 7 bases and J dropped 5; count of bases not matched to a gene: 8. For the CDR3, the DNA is TGTGCCAGTACCCCAGGACAGGCTGATCAGCCCCAGCATTTT. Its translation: CASTPGQADQPQHF.

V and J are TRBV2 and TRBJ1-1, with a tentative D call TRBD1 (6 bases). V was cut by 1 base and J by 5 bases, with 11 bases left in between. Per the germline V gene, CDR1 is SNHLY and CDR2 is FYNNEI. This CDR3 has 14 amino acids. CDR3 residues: CASSEGGGSTEAFF. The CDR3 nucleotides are TGTGCCAGCAGTGAAGGAGGGGGAAGTACTGAAGCTTTCTTT.

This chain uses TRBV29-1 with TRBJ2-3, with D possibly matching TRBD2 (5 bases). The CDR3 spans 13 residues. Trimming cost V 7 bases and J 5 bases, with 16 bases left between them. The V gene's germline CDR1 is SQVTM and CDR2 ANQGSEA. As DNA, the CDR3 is TGCAGCGCCCTGGGCCAAGGGAGAGATACGCAGTATTTT. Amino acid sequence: CSALGQGRDTQYF.